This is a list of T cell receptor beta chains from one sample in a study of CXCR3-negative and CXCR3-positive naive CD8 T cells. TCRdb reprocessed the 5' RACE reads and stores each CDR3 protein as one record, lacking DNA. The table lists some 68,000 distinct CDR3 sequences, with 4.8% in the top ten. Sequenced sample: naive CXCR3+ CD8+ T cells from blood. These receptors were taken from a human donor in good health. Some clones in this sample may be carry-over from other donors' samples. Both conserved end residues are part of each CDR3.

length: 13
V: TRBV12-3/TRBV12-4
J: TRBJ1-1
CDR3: CASSFLGGAGAFF

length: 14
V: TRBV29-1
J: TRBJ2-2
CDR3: CSVEGAGATGELFF

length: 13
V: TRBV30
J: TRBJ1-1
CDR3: CAWRGLIFTEAFF

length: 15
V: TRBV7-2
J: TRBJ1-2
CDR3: CASSSPRDGPYGYTF

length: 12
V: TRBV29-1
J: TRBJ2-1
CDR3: CSVEDNINEQFF

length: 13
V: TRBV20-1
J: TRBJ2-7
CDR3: CSARWQGAYEQYF

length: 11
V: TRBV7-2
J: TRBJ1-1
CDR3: CASSLVSEAFF

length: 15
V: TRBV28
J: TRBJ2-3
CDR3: CASTMAGGRPDTQYF

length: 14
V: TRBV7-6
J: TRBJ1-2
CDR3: CASSSGGSTYGYTF

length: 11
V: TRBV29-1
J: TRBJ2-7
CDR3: CSVEAGHEQYF

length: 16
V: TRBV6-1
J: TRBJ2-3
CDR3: CASRTLAGSSTDTQYF

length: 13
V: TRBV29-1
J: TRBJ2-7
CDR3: CSVEWDRGDEQYF

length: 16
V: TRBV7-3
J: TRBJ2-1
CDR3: CASSLTLREPYNEQFF

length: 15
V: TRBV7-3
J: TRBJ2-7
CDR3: CASRSVGAVLYEQYF

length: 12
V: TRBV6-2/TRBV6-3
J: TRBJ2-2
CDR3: CASSYYAGELFF

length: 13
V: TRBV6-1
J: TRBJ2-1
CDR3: CASSGDTYNEQFF

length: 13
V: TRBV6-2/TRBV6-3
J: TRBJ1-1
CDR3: CASSYSGQLEAFF

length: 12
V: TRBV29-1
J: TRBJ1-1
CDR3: CSVEGSVTEAFF

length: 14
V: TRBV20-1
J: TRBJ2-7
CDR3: CSARDGGDYYEQYF

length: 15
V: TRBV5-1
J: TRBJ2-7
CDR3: CASSLDRGGAREQYF

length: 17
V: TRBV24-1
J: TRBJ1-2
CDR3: CATSVLCLQVLSYGYTF

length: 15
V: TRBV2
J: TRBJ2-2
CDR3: CASSSGLASTGELFF

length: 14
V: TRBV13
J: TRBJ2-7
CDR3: CASSTDQTGHEQYF

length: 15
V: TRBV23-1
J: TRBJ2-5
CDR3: CASSQGGGFQETQYF

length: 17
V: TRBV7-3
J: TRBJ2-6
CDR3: CASSPRDSISGANVLTF

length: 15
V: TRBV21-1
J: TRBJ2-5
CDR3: CASSARDFVQETQYF

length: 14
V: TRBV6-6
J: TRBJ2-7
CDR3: CASRDRGPHYEQYF

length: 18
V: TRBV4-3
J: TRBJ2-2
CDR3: CASSQERLVGGQLVELFF

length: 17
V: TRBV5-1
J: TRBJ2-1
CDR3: CASSLGLGTESYNEQFF